This T cell receptor (beta chain) emerged from a study of cytotoxic CD8 clonotypes in ibrutinib-treated CLL. The study's findings and limits: At the start, clonality exceeded age-matched healthy donors and followed circulating CD8+ T-cell counts. Clonality, elevated at ibrutinib response, dropped back toward baseline at progression. Investigators sampled sustained-remission and progressing patients at differing times.

This clone appeared many times. The antigen remains undetermined. This CDR3 is 14 amino acids long. The V gene's germline CDR1 is MDHEN and CDR2 SYDVKM. Trimming pared 7 bases from V and 4 bases from J, leaving 14 bases between. Here immunoSEQ multiplex PCR was the method, and the copy in TCRdb shows in-frame clones only, minus some. The data contain about 72,000 clones, under 70% of them singletons. The origin of this receptor is a human donor with chronic lymphocytic leukemia. The sequencing here drew on PBMCs, taken after 12 months of ibrutinib treatment. The chain uses TRBV28 and TRBJ1-3, with D maybe TRBD1 (5 bases). The CDR3 reads CASNLQEAGNTIYF. The CDR3 DNA sequence: TGTGCCAGCAACCTACAGGAGGCGGGAAACACCATATATTTT.